The clone carrying this T cell receptor (beta chain) was recorded many times. This sample stems from a study of T cells in Graves' hyperthyroidism and ophthalmopathy. This CDR3 comprises 16 residues. V lost 6 bases and J lost 4; bases outside the gene matches: 11. CDR1 and CDR2 from the germline V gene are MNHNS and SASEGT. It was RNA transcripts that yielded the amplified TCR beta CDR3 regions. The study used the HTBI primer set for a first-round RT-PCR of the TCR CDR3. TCRdb passed the multiplex PCR reads through MiXCR, listing each CDR3 protein once. Of approximately 530,000 distinct CDR3 sequences detected, 20% appear once; the ten largest clones hold less than 55%.

The chain is built from TRBV6-1 and TRBJ2-5, with 10 bases lining up with TRBD2. The specimen sequenced was blood. The clonotype originates from a man in his forties or fifties with Graves' ophthalmopathy. CDR3 residues: CASRGLAGDKGETQYF. CDR3 coding DNA: TGTGCCAGCAGGGGCCTAGCGGGGGATAAGGGAGAGACCCAGTACTTC.